These T cell receptor beta chains were read from a single sample in a study of identical twins. TCRdb recomputed calls from the 5' RACE reads with MiXCR, one row per CDR3 protein. Altogether roughly 710,000 distinct CDR3 sequences are present, 6% to 6.5% being singletons, with the ten largest covering approximately 2%. The specimen sequenced was naive T cells sorted from blood. The receptors were gathered from a man between 18 and 29 years old in good health. CDR3s include the opening cysteine and the closing phenylalanine or tryptophan. D genes are given only for firm matches. A clone size is listed for some rows: how often the clone was seen (once, few, many), or a class if it is expanded.

TRBD2 | 12 | TRBJ2-3 | many | TRBV20-1 | CSAGGGTDTQYF | TGCAGTGCTGGGGGGGGCACAGATACGCAGTATTTT
TRBD1 | 17 | TRBJ1-1 | . | TRBV7-6 | CASSDRQGGPLNTEAFF | TGTGCCAGCAGCGACCGACAGGGGGGCCCCCTCAACACTGAAGCTTTCTTT
. | 15 | TRBJ2-2 | . | TRBV7-9 | CASSLARGYTGELFF | TGTGCCAGCAGCTTAGCACGGGGGTACACCGGGGAGCTGTTTTTT
. | 13 | TRBJ1-2 | few | TRBV6-5 | CASSYGQTEGYTF | TGTGCCAGCAGTTACGGGCAGACAGAGGGCTACACCTTC
. | 13 | TRBJ1-5 | many | TRBV7-9 | CASRFDSDQPQHF | TGTGCCAGCAGATTCGACAGTGACCAGCCCCAGCATTTT
TRBD2 | 16 | TRBJ2-1 | many | TRBV27 | CASSLYLAGNYNEQFF | TGTGCCAGCAGTTTATATCTAGCGGGTAATTACAATGAGCAGTTCTTC
. | 17 | TRBJ1-4 | once | TRBV14 | CASSQGTKGESNEKLFF | TGTGCCAGCAGCCAAGGTACCAAGGGGGAGAGCAATGAAAAACTGTTTTTT
TRBD2 | 19 | TRBJ2-7 | . | TRBV4-3 | CASSQGATGRLAGSYEQYF | TGCGCCAGCAGCCAGGGGGCAACAGGAAGGCTAGCGGGCTCCTACGAGCAGTACTTC
. | 16 | TRBJ2-3 | many | TRBV4-2 | CASSQKGRQLTDTQYF | TGTGCCAGCAGCCAGAAGGGACGGCAGCTCACAGATACGCAGTATTTT
. | 15 | TRBJ2-5 | few | TRBV12-3/TRBV12-4 | CASSYGSQGPETQYF | TGTGCCAGCAGTTACGGTTCGCAGGGGCCTGAGACCCAGTACTTC
TRBD2 | 18 | TRBJ2-1 | many | TRBV5-6 | CASSLRLLAGAKYNEQFF | TGTGCCAGCAGCTTGAGACTACTAGCGGGTGCTAAGTACAATGAGCAGTTCTTC
. | 14 | TRBJ2-7 | . | TRBV6-2/TRBV6-3 | CASSYPGILHEQYF | TGTGCCAGCAGTTACCCAGGGATCCTGCACGAGCAGTACTTC
TRBD1 | 15 | TRBJ2-1 | few | TRBV24-1 | CATSDLDRGYNEQFF | TGTGCCACCAGTGATTTAGACAGGGGATACAATGAGCAGTTCTTC
TRBD2 | 15 | TRBJ2-1 | many | TRBV29-1 | CSVRTSGSSYNEQFF | TGCAGCGTTAGGACTAGCGGGAGCTCCTACAATGAGCAGTTCTTC
. | 16 | TRBJ1-2 | few | TRBV6-1 | CASSEEVRFGYYGYTF | TGTGCCAGCAGTGAGGAGGTCCGTTTCGGATACTATGGCTACACCTTC
. | 13 | TRBJ2-2 | . | TRBV5-1 | CASTRDTQGELFF | TGCGCCAGCACCAGGGACACCCAAGGGGAGCTGTTTTTT
. | 13 | TRBJ2-1 | many | TRBV12-3/TRBV12-4 | CASSFPKNNEQFF | TGTGCCAGCAGTTTCCCCAAGAACAATGAGCAGTTCTTC
. | 16 | TRBJ2-4 | few | TRBV18 | CASSPGSVLAKNIQYF | TGTGCCAGCTCACCAGGGAGTGTCCTAGCCAAAAACATTCAGTACTTC
. | 15 | TRBJ1-4 | many | TRBV10-2 | CASKEVGAGDEKLFF | TGCGCCAGCAAGGAAGTAGGTGCTGGGGATGAAAAACTGTTTTTT
TRBD1 | 17 | TRBJ2-7 | many | TRBV7-2 | CASSLKSTGVSSYEQYF | TGTGCCAGCAGCTTAAAGTCAACAGGGGTGAGCTCCTACGAGCAGTACTTC
TRBD2 | 15 | TRBJ2-1 | few | TRBV7-8 | CASSITSGRAHEQFF | TGTGCCAGCAGCATTACTAGCGGGAGGGCCCATGAGCAGTTCTTC
. | 16 | TRBJ2-2 | . | TRBV5-1 | CASSPRKGSWTGELFF | TGCGCCAGCAGCCCCAGGAAGGGGAGCTGGACCGGGGAGCTGTTTTTT
. | 15 | TRBJ1-4 | many | TRBV11-2 | CASSRGGATNEKLFF | TGTGCCAGCAGCCGAGGGGGGGCAACTAATGAAAAACTGTTTTTT
. | 16 | TRBJ1-2 | . | TRBV7-2 | CASSLVGTGGADGYTF | TGTGCCAGCAGCTTAGTAGGGACCGGAGGGGCCGATGGCTACACCTTC
. | 15 | TRBJ2-5 | . | TRBV11-2 | CASSLEYGGLETQYF | TGTGCCAGCAGCTTAGAGTACGGGGGGCTTGAGACCCAGTACTTC
. | 12 | TRBJ2-1 | few | TRBV7-9 | CASSYPGPEQFF | TGTGCCAGCAGCTACCCCGGGCCTGAGCAGTTCTTC
. | 15 | TRBJ2-5 | many | TRBV3-1 | CASSQGPSSQETQYF | TGTGCCAGCAGCCAAGGCCCGTCCTCGCAGGAGACCCAGTACTTC
. | 12 | TRBJ2-2 | many | TRBV20-1 | CSARPGTGELFF | TGCAGTGCTAGGCCGGGCACCGGGGAGCTGTTTTTT
. | 19 | TRBJ2-1 | many | TRBV12-3/TRBV12-4 | CASSLAERGFYGSYNEQFF | TGTGCCAGCAGTTTGGCGGAGAGGGGATTCTATGGCTCCTACAATGAGCAGTTCTTC
. | 14 | TRBJ2-1 | many | TRBV9 | CASSVGSQGYEQFF | TGTGCCAGCAGCGTAGGATCTCAGGGCTATGAGCAGTTCTTC
TRBD2 | 15 | TRBJ2-1 | many | TRBV20-1 | CSATSAGVSYNEQFF | TGCAGTGCTACCTCAGCGGGAGTCTCCTACAATGAGCAGTTCTTC
. | 12 | TRBJ2-1 | many | TRBV12-3/TRBV12-4 | CASSLEMNEQFF | TGTGCCAGCAGTTTAGAAATGAATGAGCAGTTCTTC
. | 14 | TRBJ2-1 | many | TRBV6-4 | CASSDSAFYNEQFF | TGTGCCAGCAGTGACTCGGCCTTCTACAATGAGCAGTTCTTC
. | 14 | TRBJ2-5 | many | TRBV15 | CATSVGGTVETQYF | TGTGCCACCAGTGTTGGAGGGACAGTGGAGACCCAGTACTTC
TRBD2 | 12 | TRBJ2-1 | . | TRBV20-1 | CSAAQAGGSQFF | TGCAGTGCCGCTCAAGCGGGAGGTTCCCAGTTCTTC
. | 13 | TRBJ2-7 | many | TRBV6-6 | CASQISGWYEQYF | TGTGCCAGTCAGATTAGTGGTTGGTACGAGCAGTACTTC
. | 16 | TRBJ2-5 | few | TRBV5-4 | CASSLVTGGLKETQYF | TGTGCCAGCAGCTTGGTGACAGGAGGGCTGAAAGAGACCCAGTACTTC
. | 14 | TRBJ2-4 | few | TRBV14 | CASSQDWRGNIQYF | TGTGCCAGCAGCCAAGACTGGAGGGGGAACATTCAGTACTTC
. | 12 | TRBJ2-3 | many | TRBV5-1 | CASNWDTDTQYF | TGCGCCAGCAATTGGGACACAGATACGCAGTATTTT
TRBD1 | 14 | TRBJ2-7 | many | TRBV28 | CASRMTGGRYEQYF | TGTGCCAGCAGGATGACAGGGGGCAGGTACGAGCAGTACTTC